A selection of T cell receptor beta chains follows, all from one sample in a study of regulatory T cells in long-lasting Graves disease. TCRdb recomputed calls from the multiplex PCR reads with MiXCR, one row per CDR3 protein. Of 250,000 or so distinct CDR3 sequences listed, around 18% are singletons. The same data also contributed to another study, on T cells in Graves' hyperthyroidism and ophthalmopathy.

Specimen: peripheral blood mononuclear cells (PBMCs), collected at new diagnosis, from a patient treated with antithyroid drugs. The receptors were sampled from a woman aged 30 to 39 with Graves disease. Each CDR3 is given with its conserved first and last residue. A D gene is named only where the DNA matches it firmly. Clone size is stated in some rows and not others, as once, few, many or a class when expanded.

clone_size	d_call	v_call	j_call	cdr3_aa	cdr3_nt
many	TRBD1	TRBV6-2/TRBV6-3	TRBJ2-7	CASTPGGTGASYEQYF	TGTGCCAGCACCCCCGGGGGGACAGGGGCCTCCTACGAGCAGTACTTC
many	NA	TRBV6-1	TRBJ2-7	CASSEAEGSYEQYF	TGTGCCAGCAGTGAAGCAGAGGGTTCCTACGAGCAGTACTTC
many	NA	TRBV20-1	TRBJ1-2	CSASHVRTSGGYTF	TGCAGTGCTAGCCACGTACGGACCTCAGGGGGCTACACCTTC
NA	NA	TRBV6-1	TRBJ1-1	CASSRHPQNTEAFF	TGTGCCAGCAGCCGACACCCGCAAAACACTGAAGCTTTCTTT
many	NA	TRBV5-8	TRBJ2-7	CASSSQGVSYEQYF	TGTGCCAGCAGCTCACAGGGCGTCTCCTACGAGCAGTACTTC
many	TRBD1	TRBV28	TRBJ1-1	CASRKGTGGNTEAFF	TGTGCCAGCAGGAAAGGGACAGGGGGTAACACTGAAGCTTTCTTT
few	NA	TRBV6-2/TRBV6-3	TRBJ1-3	CASSFNADQGNTIYF	TGTGCCAGCAGTTTCAACGCAGATCAAGGAAACACCATATATTTT
many	NA	TRBV13	TRBJ2-1	CASSQTGSAYNEQFF	TGTGCCAGCAGCCAAACAGGGTCCGCCTACAATGAGCAGTTCTTC
many	NA	TRBV11-2	TRBJ2-5	CASSHGGYQETQYF	TGTGCCAGCAGCCACGGGGGCTACCAAGAGACCCAGTACTTC
few	TRBD1	TRBV12-5	TRBJ2-6	CASGFGRTGQGRSSGANVLTF	TGTGCTAGTGGTTTTGGGAGAACTGGACAGGGTCGAAGCTCTGGGGCCAACGTCCTGACTTTC